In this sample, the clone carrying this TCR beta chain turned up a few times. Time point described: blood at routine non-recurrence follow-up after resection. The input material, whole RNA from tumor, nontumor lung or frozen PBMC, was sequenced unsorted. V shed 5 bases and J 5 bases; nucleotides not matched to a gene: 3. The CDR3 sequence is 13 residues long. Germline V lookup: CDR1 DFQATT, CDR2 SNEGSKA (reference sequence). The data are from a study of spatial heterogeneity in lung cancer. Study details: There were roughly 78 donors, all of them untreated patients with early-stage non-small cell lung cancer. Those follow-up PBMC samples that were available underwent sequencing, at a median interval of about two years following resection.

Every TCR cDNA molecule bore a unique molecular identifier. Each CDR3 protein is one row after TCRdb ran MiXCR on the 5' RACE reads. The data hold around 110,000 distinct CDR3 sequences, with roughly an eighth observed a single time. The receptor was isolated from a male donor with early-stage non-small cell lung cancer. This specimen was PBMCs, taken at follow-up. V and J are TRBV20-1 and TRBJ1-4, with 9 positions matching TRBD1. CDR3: CSADRGTNEKLFF. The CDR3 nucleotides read TGCAGTGCTGACAGGGGGACCAATGAAAAACTGTTTTTT.